This T cell receptor beta chain was identified during a study of cytomegalovirus exposure and HLA in healthy donors. Study findings and constraints: Rarity marked most TCR sequences, yet some public TCRs occurred in many donors.

In germline, CDR1 is SGHAT, CDR2 FQNNGV. The V and J ends lost 2 bases and 1 base respectively, with 7 bases between them. The CDR3 is made up of 14 amino acids. Concerning this clone itself: The antigen is undetermined.

Sequenced by immunoSEQ multiplex PCR; TCRdb stores in-frame clones only, minus some. Among 300,000 or so clones listed, 70% to 90% were seen once. Source material: PBMCs. The TCR comes from a man aged 25 to 40 in good health and CMV-seronegative. The chain couples TRBV11-2 to TRBJ2-3; D might be TRBD2 (6 bases). The CDR3 nucleotides read TGTGCCAGCAGCTTACAGCGGGGCACAGATACGCAGTATTTT. Amino acids: CASSLQRGTDTQYF.